Presented here are 27 T cell receptor beta chains from one specimen sequenced in a study of blood T cell repertoires in COVID-19 (dated by TCRdb to 2020 to 2022). The library was generated by the immunoSEQ multiplex PCR assay. In TCRdb, the immuneACCESS table is reduced to in-frame sequences with V and J assigned. These tables do not hold every clone; where another copy was compared, an unresolved V gene accounts for under half, and the others remain unexplained. In all, the sample holds fewer than 250,000 clones, and 65% to 90% of those were seen once. The top ten clonotypes cover around 4% of the sample. Source material: PBMCs or T cells enriched from blood (not recorded which). Every receptor here comes from a woman aged 40-49 years with acute COVID-19.

The CDR3 spells CASSFRGLGAADEKLFF. CDR3 DNA: TGTGCCAGCAGTTTTCGGGGCCTGGGGGCGGCCGATGAAAAACTGTTTTTT. The chain couples TRBV28 to TRBJ1-4; weak D call: TRBD1 (6 bases). The CDR3 sequence is 17 residues long. Between the trimmed V and J ends, which lost 3 bases and 6 bases, there was a span of 20 bases. From germline, CDR1 is MDHEN and CDR2 SYDVKM.

The chain combines TRBV5-4 with TRBJ1-2; 9 nucleotides align to TRBD1. Germline-derived CDR1 and CDR2 are SGHNT and YYREEE (reference sequence). The CDR3 is made up of 16 amino acids. V gave up 0 bases and J gave up 6 bases; unmatched junction bases: 9. The CDR3 reads CASSLGIGQGINGYTF. CDR3 DNA sequence: TGTGCCAGCAGCTTGGGGATCGGACAGGGGATCAATGGCTACACCTTC.

The J gene is TRBJ2-7, the V gene TRBV19; D is unresolved. From germline, CDR1 is LNHDA and CDR2 SQIVND (reference sequence). V was cut by 8 bases and J by 0 bases, with 11 bases left in between. The length of the CDR3 is 13 residues. CDR3 amino acids: CASAQFGSYEQYF. In DNA form, the CDR3 reads TGTGCCAGTGCTCAGTTTGGCTCCTACGAGCAGTACTTC.

The CDR3 DNA reads as TGTGCCAGTAGTATGGGGGACAGGGGGCCTAACTATGGCTACACCTTC. Translating gives CASSMGDRGPNYGYTF. The chain couples TRBV19 to TRBJ1-2; 12 nucleotides agree with TRBD1. CDR1 is LNHDA, CDR2 SQIVND, per germline (reference sequence). This CDR3 is built from 16 residues. After removal of 3 bases from V and 0 bases from J, the junction contained 2 bases not matched to a gene. Complete variable domain (other parts from reference TRBV19 and TRBJ1-2): DGGITQSPKYLFRKEGQNVTLSCEQNLNHDAMYWYRQDPGQGLRLIYYSQIVNDFQKGDIAEGYSVSREKKESFPLTVTSAQKNPTAFYLCASSMGDRGPNYGYTFGSGTRLTVV.

The chain employs TRBV9 and TRBJ2-4, with D possibly TRBD2 on 6 matching bases. CDR3 size: 15 residues. CDR1 is SGDLS and CDR2 is YYNGEE in the germline V gene. The germline V and J ends were trimmed by 0 bases and 3 bases, with 10 bases remaining between them. CDR3 region: CASSVVPSDKNIQYF. In nucleotides, the CDR3 is TGTGCCAGCAGCGTAGTACCTAGCGACAAAAACATTCAGTACTTC. The full variable domain, in which reference TRBV9 and TRBJ2-4 provide the parts outside the CDR3, is DSGVTQTPKHLITATGQRVTLRCSPRSGDLSVYWYQQSLDQGLQFLIQYYNGEERAKGNILERFSAQQFPDLHSELNLSSLELGDSALYFCASSVVPSDKNIQYFGAGTRLSVL.

This clone appeared a few times. The rearrangement joins TRBV6-5 to TRBJ1-2; 9 nucleotides line up with TRBD1. Germline CDR1 and CDR2: MNHEY and SVGAGI. J was trimmed by 1 base and V by 4 bases; bases with no gene match: 4. The CDR3 consists of 15 residues. CDR3 in DNA: TGTGCCAGCAGTTCCCCGGGACAGGGTAACTATGGCTACACCTTC. It codes for CASSSPGQGNYGYTF.

The genes are TRBV3-1 (or the pseudogene TRBV3-2) and TRBJ1-5, with D possibly being TRBD1 (6 bases). This CDR3 spans 16 amino acids. Germline CDR1 is LGHDT and CDR2 is YNNKEL (reference sequence). Trimming shortened V by 3 bases and J by 7 bases, and 19 bases separated the two germline ends. The DNA of the CDR3 is TGTGCCAGCAGCCATGCCGGGAGGGGGTTCGAACAGCCCCAGCATTTT. The encoded protein is CASSHAGRGFEQPQHF.

This rearrangement joins TRBV7-2 to TRBJ2-5; TRBD2 aligns across 7 bases. The trim removed 3 bases at V and 4 bases at J, leaving 8 bases unmatched. The CDR3 sequence is 15 residues long. Germline assignment: CDR1 SGHTA and CDR2 FQGNSA. The CDR3, as DNA: TGTGCCAGCAGCTTCGGGTCGGGCGGGAGAGAGACCCAGTACTTC. Encoded protein: CASSFGSGGRETQYF.

The J gene is TRBJ1-2, the V gene TRBV19; 8 bases align to TRBD1. The CDR3 sequence is 15 residues long. Germline CDR1 is LNHDA and CDR2 is SQIVND (reference sequence). Germline trimming cut 4 bases from V and 4 bases from J; bases unmatched to any gene: 8. The CDR3 sequence: CASSRSGGAIYGYTF. The CDR3 coding sequence is TGTGCCAGTAGTAGATCAGGGGGCGCCATCTATGGCTACACCTTC.

V usage is TRBV2 and J usage is TRBJ2-7, with a possible D match to TRBD2 (5 bases). This CDR3 contains 12 residues. Per germline, CDR1 SNHLY and CDR2 FYNNEI. V dropped 8 bases and J dropped 6 bases, with 14 bases sitting between them. The CDR3 DNA sequence: TGTGCCAGCTCCGGTCTAGCAGGCGAGCAGTACTTC. Its protein product is CASSGLAGEQYF.

A word on this clone: This sample also contains other DNA sequences that code for the same CDR3. This chain uses TRBV5-1 with TRBJ2-2; 11 nucleotides line up with TRBD1. After removal of 0 bases from V and 5 bases from J, the junction contained 3 bases not matched to a gene. Germline loops: CDR1 SGHRS, CDR2 YFSETQ. The CDR3 length is 16 residues. This CDR3 is CASSLAGTGGTGELFF. DNA for the CDR3: TGCGCCAGCAGCTTGGCTGGGACAGGGGGAACCGGGGAGCTGTTTTTT.

The V and J genes are TRBV11-2 and TRBJ1-6, with 8 bases matching TRBD1. Trimming cost V 8 bases and J 1 base; bases outside gene matches: 16. Germline V gene data show CDR1 as SGHAT and CDR2 as FQNNGV. The CDR3 sequence is 19 residues long. The CDR3 region has the DNA TGTGCCAGCTCCTTAACGGGTGCAGGGGGCCTGTCCTATAATTCACCCCTCCACTTT. Its protein is CASSLTGAGGLSYNSPLHF.

The chain recombines TRBV7-2 with TRBJ2-1, with D possibly matching TRBD1 (6 bases). The CDR3 consists of 16 residues. CDR1 SGHTA and CDR2 FQGNSA come from the germline V gene. V was pared by 1 base and J by 3 bases, with 13 bases between. The DNA of the CDR3 is TGTGCCAGCAGCTTAGAATGGGGGCCCCACTACAATGAGCAGTTCTTC. It encodes CASSLEWGPHYNEQFF.

The J gene is TRBJ2-1, the V gene TRBV11-3; 12 bases fit TRBD2. V lost 0 bases and J lost 6; bases outside the gene matches: 3. CDR3 length equals 16 residues. CDR1 SGHNT and CDR2 YENEEA come from the germline V gene. CDR3 coding DNA: TGTGCCAGCAGCTTAGATCCTAGCGGGAGGGCCAATGAGCAGTTCTTC. This gives the protein CASSLDPSGRANEQFF.

This clone was seen only once. The V and J genes are TRBV5-1 and TRBJ2-3; 14 bases match TRBD2. This CDR3 has 17 amino acids. Germline V gene sequence: CDR1 SGHRS, CDR2 YFSETQ. The V and J ends lost 0 bases and 3 bases, in that order; junction bases with no gene match: 3. CDR3 loop: CASSLGLAGGPTDTQYF. Written as DNA, the CDR3 is TGCGCCAGCAGCTTGGGACTAGCGGGAGGGCCGACAGATACGCAGTATTTT.

The V gene is TRBV28, the J gene TRBJ2-7; D may be TRBD2 (5 bases). CDR1 and CDR2 from the germline V gene are MDHEN and SYDVKM. The CDR3 spans 12 residues. V dropped 5 bases and J dropped 7 bases, with 12 bases sitting between them. The CDR3 here is CASSPSPGEQYF. For the CDR3, the DNA is TGTGCCAGCAGTCCCTCTCCGGGGGAGCAGTACTTC.

The rearrangement uses TRBV13 and TRBJ2-7; perhaps TRBD1 as D (5 bases). Per the germline V gene, CDR1 is PRHDT and CDR2 is FYEKMQ (reference sequence). The CDR3 is made up of 15 amino acids. V lost 5 bases, J lost 2 bases, and 16 bases lay in between. The CDR3, as DNA: TGTGCCAGCAGCAATACCGCTCGACAGACCTACGAGCAGTACTTC. Residues: CASSNTARQTYEQYF.

The chain has TRBV3-1 (or the pseudogene TRBV3-2) and TRBJ2-7; 9 bases match TRBD1. In germline, CDR1 is LGHDT, CDR2 YNNKEL (reference sequence). J gave up 3 bases and V 3 bases, and 9 bases lay outside the gene matches. The CDR3 is 16 amino acids. The CDR3 spells CASSQGIGQGLYEQYF. CDR3 bases: TGTGCCAGCAGCCAGGGCATAGGACAGGGGCTCTACGAGCAGTACTTC.

The V and J genes are TRBV11-3 and TRBJ2-1, with TRBD2 matching over 8 bases. This CDR3 is 15 amino acids long. CDR1 is SGHNT and CDR2 is YENEEA in the germline V gene. V shed 5 bases, J shed 7 bases, and the junction held 10 bases outside the gene matches. The CDR3 protein is CASSLLAALSNEQFF. The DNA of the CDR3 is TGTGCCAGCAGCCTACTAGCGGCCCTGTCTAATGAGCAGTTCTTC.

The chain has TRBV27 and TRBJ2-7; tentatively, D is TRBD2 (5 bases). V was trimmed by 0 bases and J by 2 bases, leaving 14 bases between them. CDR3 size: 16 residues. Germline-derived CDR1 and CDR2 are MNHEY and SMNVEV (reference sequence). The CDR3 bases are TGTGCCAGCAGTTTATCTCGAGGGAGCGGAACCTACGAGCAGTACTTC. Translated, it gives CASSLSRGSGTYEQYF.

The V call is TRBV10-1, the J call TRBJ2-3; 7 bases line up with TRBD2. J gave up 6 bases and V 2 bases, and 5 bases lay outside the gene matches. The CDR3 is 14 amino acids. CDR1 is WNHNN, CDR2 SYGVQD, per germline (reference sequence). This chain's CDR3 is CASSEGSGLDTQYF. The CDR3 DNA reads TGCGCCAGCAGTGAGGGTAGCGGGTTGGATACGCAGTATTTT.

The count of this clone is one. V is TRBV12-3 or TRBV12-4 and J is TRBJ1-5, with D uncertain. V dropped 8 bases and J dropped 6 bases, with 14 bases sitting between them. The length of the CDR3 is 13 residues. CDR3 sequence (DNA): TGTGCCAGCGACCCCGGGGTCGGTCAGCCCCAGCATTTT. This sequence encodes CASDPGVGQPQHF.

This chain joins TRBV12-5 and TRBJ1-1; D not resolved. This CDR3 spans 15 amino acids. Germline lookup yields CDR1 LGHNT and CDR2 FRNRAP. V was pared by 7 bases and J by 1 base, with 16 bases between. The DNA for the CDR3 is TGTGCTAGTGTTCCTGACATAGGTCCGAACACTGAAGCTTTCTTT. Its translation: CASVPDIGPNTEAFF.

The genes are TRBV7-3 and TRBJ2-3, with TRBD2 as a possible D gene (5 bases). The V end lost 5 bases, the J end lost 5 bases, and 8 bases lay between the germline ends. The CDR3 runs to 12 residues. Germline CDR1 and CDR2: SGHTA and FQGTGA. CDR3 residues: CASSPGRDTQYF. CDR3 nucleotide sequence: TGTGCCAGCAGCCCGGGGAGAGATACGCAGTATTTT.

The V gene is TRBV9, the J gene TRBJ2-1; 16 nucleotides agree with TRBD2. The CDR3 sequence is 20 residues long. The germline CDR1 and CDR2 sequences are SGDLS and YYNGEE. V shed 2 bases, J shed 9 bases, and the junction held 17 bases outside the gene matches. The CDR3 is CASSVDLNPGTSGRGGEQFF. The DNA for the CDR3 is TGTGCCAGCAGCGTCGATCTTAACCCCGGGACTAGCGGGAGGGGCGGTGAGCAGTTCTTC.

The chain carries TRBV3-1 (or the pseudogene TRBV3-2) and TRBJ2-1; the match to TRBD2 covers 16 bases. The CDR3 loop spans 15 amino acids. After removal of 4 bases from V and 8 bases from J, the junction contained 2 bases not matched to a gene. Germline assignment: CDR1 LGHDT and CDR2 YNNKEL (reference sequence). CDR3 protein: CASSPGTSGRDEQFF. CDR3 in DNA: TGTGCCAGCAGCCCAGGGACTAGCGGGAGGGATGAGCAGTTCTTC.

A few counts support this clone. The chain couples TRBV11-2 to TRBJ1-1; D gene ambiguous. This CDR3 comprises 15 residues. The V end lost 1 base, the J end lost 0 bases, and 9 bases lay between the germline ends. In germline, CDR1 is SGHAT, CDR2 FQNNGV. The CDR3 region has the DNA TGTGCCAGCAGCTTAGCATGGCCCATGAACACTGAAGCTTTCTTT. Its protein product is CASSLAWPMNTEAFF. Supplemented by reference TRBV11-2 and TRBJ1-1, the full variable domain reads EAGVAQSPRYKIIEKRQSVAFWCNPISGHATLYWYQQILGQGPKLLIQFQNNGVVDDSQLPKDRFSAERLKGVDSTLKIQPAKLEDSAVYLCASSLAWPMNTEAFFGQGTRLTVV.